This T cell receptor (beta chain) comes out of a study of T cell responses to AZD1222 COVID-19 vaccine. Study results and limitations: Breadth and depth of Spike-specific TCRs rose after two AZD1222 doses. The sample set comprised mostly white British donors with more females, and clonal diversity was possibly underestimated. Sampling that yielded the repertoires occurred only after the peak T cell response. At 160-218 and 743-854, vaccine-associated CD4 TCRs were dominant, and they spanned spike.

Germline CDR1 is GTSNPN and CDR2 is SVGIG (reference sequence). The CDR3 length is 13 residues. V gave up 1 base and J gave up 2 bases, with 9 bases separating them. Assay: immunoSEQ multiplex PCR; the TCRdb copy retains only in-frame clones and omits some. The repertoire holds about 130,000 clones, with 80% to 95% as singletons. Comment on this clone: Antigen specificity is unknown.

Specimen: peripheral blood, collected on day 0 of MenACWY control vaccination. This clonotype originated in an adult in good health. The V gene is TRBV30, the J gene TRBJ2-7, with a possible D match to TRBD2 (5 bases). In DNA form, the CDR3 reads TGTGCCTGGAGTGCGGGAACCCCCTACGAGCAGTACTTC. Translated: CAWSAGTPYEQYF.